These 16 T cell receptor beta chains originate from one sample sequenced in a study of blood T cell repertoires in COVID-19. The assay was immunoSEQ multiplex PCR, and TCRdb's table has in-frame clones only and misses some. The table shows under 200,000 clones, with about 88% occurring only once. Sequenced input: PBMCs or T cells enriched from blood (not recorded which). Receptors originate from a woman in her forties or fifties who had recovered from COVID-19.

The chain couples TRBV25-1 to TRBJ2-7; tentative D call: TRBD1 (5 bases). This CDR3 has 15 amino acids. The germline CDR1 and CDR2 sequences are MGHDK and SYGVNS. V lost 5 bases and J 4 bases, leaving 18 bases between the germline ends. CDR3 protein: CASSPIQTARYEQYF. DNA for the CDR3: TGTGCCAGCAGTCCGATCCAGACAGCACGTTACGAGCAGTACTTC.

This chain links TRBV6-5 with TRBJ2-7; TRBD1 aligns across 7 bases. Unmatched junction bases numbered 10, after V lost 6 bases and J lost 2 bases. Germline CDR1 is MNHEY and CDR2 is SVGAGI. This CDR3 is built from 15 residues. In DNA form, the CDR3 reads TGTGCCAGCAGATTCCGGGACAGAGGCCCCTACGAGCAGTACTTC. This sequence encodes CASRFRDRGPYEQYF.

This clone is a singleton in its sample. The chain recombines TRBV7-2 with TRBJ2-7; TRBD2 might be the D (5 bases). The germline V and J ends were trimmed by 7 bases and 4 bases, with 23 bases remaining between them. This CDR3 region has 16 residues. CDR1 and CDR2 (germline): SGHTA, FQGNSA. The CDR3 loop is CASTLPGPRGTYEQYF. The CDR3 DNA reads TGTGCCAGCACCCTACCCGGCCCTCGGGGTACATACGAGCAGTACTTC.

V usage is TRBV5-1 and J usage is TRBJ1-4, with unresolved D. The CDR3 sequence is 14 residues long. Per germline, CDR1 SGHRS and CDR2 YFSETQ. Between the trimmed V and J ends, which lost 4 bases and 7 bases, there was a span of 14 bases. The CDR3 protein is CASSPGSPSEKLFF. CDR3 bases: TGCGCCAGCAGCCCCGGATCCCCTAGTGAAAAACTGTTTTTT.

The CDR3 coding sequence is TGCGCCAGCAGCTCGGGACAGGGAGGATCTGAAGCTTTCTTT. Translating gives CASSSGQGGSEAFF. The chain recombines TRBV5-1 with TRBJ1-1; 9 nucleotides agree with TRBD1. From germline, CDR1 is SGHRS and CDR2 YFSETQ. The CDR3 consists of 14 residues. V shed 3 bases, J shed 6 bases, and the junction held 6 bases outside the gene matches.

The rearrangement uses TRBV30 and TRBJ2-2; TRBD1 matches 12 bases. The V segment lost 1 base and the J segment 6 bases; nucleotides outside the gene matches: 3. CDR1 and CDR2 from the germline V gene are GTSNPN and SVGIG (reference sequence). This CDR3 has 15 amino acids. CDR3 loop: CAWSAGQGAPGELFF. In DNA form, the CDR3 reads TGTGCCTGGAGTGCGGGACAGGGGGCGCCCGGGGAGCTGTTTTTT.

The CDR3 region has the DNA TGTGCCAGCTCACCAGCAGGCGCGAACACCGGGGAGCTGTTTTTT. Translating gives CASSPAGANTGELFF. The genes are TRBV18 and TRBJ2-2; D gene uncertain. With 2 bases removed from V and 0 bases from J, the gap between germline ends came to 7 bases. Germline V lookup: CDR1 KGHSH, CDR2 LQKENI. The CDR3 contains 15 residues.

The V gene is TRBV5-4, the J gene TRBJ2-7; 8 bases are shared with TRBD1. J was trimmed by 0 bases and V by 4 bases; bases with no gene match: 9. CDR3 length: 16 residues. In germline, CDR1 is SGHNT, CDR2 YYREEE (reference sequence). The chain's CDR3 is CASSGDRGPSSYEQYF. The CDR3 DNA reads TGTGCCAGCAGCGGCGACAGGGGCCCTAGCTCCTACGAGCAGTACTTC.

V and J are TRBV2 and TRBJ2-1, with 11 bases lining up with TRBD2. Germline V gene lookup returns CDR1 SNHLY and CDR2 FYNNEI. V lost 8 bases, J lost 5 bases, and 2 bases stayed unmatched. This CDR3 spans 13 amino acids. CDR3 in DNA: TGTGCCAGCCGACTAGCGGGAAACAATGAGCAGTTCTTC. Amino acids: CASRLAGNNEQFF.

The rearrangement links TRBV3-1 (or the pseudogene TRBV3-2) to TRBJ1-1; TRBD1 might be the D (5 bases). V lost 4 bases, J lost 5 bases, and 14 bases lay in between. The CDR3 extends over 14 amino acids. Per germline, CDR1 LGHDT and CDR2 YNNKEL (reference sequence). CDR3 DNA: TGTGCCAGCAGCCTCCAATCAGGGAGGACTGAAGCTTTCTTT. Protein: CASSLQSGRTEAFF.

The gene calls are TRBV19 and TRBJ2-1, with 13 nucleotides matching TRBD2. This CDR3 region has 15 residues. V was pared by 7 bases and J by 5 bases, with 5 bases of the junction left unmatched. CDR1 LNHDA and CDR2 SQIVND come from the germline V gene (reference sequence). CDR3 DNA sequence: TGTGCCAGTACCAAGACTAGCGGGAGGAACAATGAGCAGTTCTTC. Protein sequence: CASTKTSGRNNEQFF.

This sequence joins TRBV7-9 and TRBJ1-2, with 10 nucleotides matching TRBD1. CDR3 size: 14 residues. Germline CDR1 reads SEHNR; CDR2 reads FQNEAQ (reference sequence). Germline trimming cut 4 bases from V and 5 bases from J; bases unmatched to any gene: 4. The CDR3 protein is CASSYDRGQYGYTF. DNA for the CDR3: TGTGCCAGCAGCTACGACAGGGGGCAATATGGCTACACCTTC.

DNA for the CDR3: TGTGCCAGCAGCTTCCCGGGACAGCAAGCCTACGAGCAGTACTTC. Translated, it gives CASSFPGQQAYEQYF. This chain connects TRBV5-4 to TRBJ2-7; 7 nucleotides align to TRBD1. Unmatched junction bases numbered 7, after V lost 2 bases and J lost 2 bases. CDR3 length equals 15 residues. The germline CDR1 and CDR2 sequences are SGHNT and YYREEE (reference sequence). Using reference TRBV5-4 and TRBJ2-7 for the parts outside the CDR3, the full variable domain is ETGVTQSPTHLIKTRGQQVTLRCSSQSGHNTVSWYQQALGQGPQFIFQYYREEENGRGNFPPRFSGLQFPNYSSELNVNALELDDSALYLCASSFPGQQAYEQYFGPGTRLTVT.

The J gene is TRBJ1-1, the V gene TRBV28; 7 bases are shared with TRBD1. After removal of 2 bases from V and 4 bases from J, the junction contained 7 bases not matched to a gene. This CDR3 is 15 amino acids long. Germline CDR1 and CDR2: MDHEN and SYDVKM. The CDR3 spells CASSLVVGGFTEAFF. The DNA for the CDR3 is TGTGCCAGCAGTTTAGTGGTAGGGGGCTTCACTGAAGCTTTCTTT. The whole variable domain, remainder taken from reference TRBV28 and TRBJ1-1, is DVKVTQSSRYLVKRTGEKVFLECVQDMDHENMFWYRQDPGLGLRLIYFSYDVKMKEKGDIPEGYSVSREKKERFSLILESASTNQTSMYLCASSLVVGGFTEAFFGQGTRLTVV.

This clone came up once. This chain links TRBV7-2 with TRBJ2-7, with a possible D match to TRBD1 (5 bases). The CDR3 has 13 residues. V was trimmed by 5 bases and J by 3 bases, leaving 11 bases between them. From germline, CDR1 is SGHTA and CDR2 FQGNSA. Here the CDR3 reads CASSPQGDYEQYF. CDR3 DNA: TGTGCCAGCAGCCCTCAAGGGGACTACGAGCAGTACTTC.

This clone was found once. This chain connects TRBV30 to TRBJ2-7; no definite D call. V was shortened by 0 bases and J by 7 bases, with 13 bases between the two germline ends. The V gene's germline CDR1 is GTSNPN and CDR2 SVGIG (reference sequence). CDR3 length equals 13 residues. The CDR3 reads CAWSVLLPREQYF. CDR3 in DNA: TGTGCCTGGAGTGTACTCTTGCCGAGGGAGCAGTACTTC.